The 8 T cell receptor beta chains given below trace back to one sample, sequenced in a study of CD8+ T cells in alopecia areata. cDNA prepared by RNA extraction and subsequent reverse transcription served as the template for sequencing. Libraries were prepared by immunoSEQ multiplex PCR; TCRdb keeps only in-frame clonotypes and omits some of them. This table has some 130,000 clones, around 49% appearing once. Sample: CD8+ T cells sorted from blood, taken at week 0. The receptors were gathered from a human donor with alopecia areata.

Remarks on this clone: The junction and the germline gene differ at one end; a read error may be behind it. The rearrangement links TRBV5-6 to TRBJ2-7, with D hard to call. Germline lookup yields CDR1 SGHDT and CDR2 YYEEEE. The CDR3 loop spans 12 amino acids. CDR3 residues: CASSPSGGPYNF. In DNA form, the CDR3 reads TGTGCCAGCAGCCCGAGTGGCGGCCCTTACAATTTC.

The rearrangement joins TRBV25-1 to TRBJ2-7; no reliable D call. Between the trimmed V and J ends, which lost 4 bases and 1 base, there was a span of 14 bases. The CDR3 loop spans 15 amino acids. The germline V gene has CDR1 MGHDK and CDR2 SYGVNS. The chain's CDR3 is CASSGYDAESYEQYF. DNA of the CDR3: TGTGCCAGCAGTGGGTACGACGCGGAATCCTACGAGCAGTACTTC.

This CDR3 is CASSDGGRFAGANVLTF. The CDR3 region has the DNA TGTGCCAGCAGTGACGGGGGGCGCTTCGCTGGGGCCAACGTCCTGACTTTC. This chain uses TRBV2 with TRBJ2-6; D perhaps matches TRBD2 (7 bases). CDR3 length equals 17 residues. Trimming shortened V by 3 bases and J by 2 bases, and 14 bases separated the two germline ends. CDR1 and CDR2 from the germline V gene are SNHLY and FYNNEI.

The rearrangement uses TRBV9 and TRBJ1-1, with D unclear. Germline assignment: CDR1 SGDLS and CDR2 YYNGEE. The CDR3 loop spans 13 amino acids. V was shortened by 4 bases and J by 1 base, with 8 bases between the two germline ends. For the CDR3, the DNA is TGTGCCAGCAGCCGCGCACGGAACACTGAAGCTTTCTTT. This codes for CASSRARNTEAFF.

DNA for the CDR3: TGTGCCAGCAGCGTAGAGAGGGTAGGGCCCCAGCATTTT. Its translation is CASSVERVGPQHF. The J gene is TRBJ1-5, the V gene TRBV9; D remains ambiguous. Per the germline V gene, CDR1 is SGDLS and CDR2 is YYNGEE. The CDR3 runs 13 residues. V gave up 0 bases and J gave up 9 bases, with 10 bases separating them.

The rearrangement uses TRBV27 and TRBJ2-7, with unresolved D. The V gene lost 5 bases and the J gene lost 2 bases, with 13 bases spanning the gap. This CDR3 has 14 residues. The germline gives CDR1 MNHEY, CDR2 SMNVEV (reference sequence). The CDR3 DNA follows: TGTGCCAGCAGTCCAATAGACAATCCCTACGAGCAGTACTTC. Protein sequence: CASSPIDNPYEQYF.

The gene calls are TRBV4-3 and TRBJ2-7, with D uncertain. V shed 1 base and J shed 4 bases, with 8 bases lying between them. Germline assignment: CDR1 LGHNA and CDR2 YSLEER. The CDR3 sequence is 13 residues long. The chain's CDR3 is CASSQVVGYEQYF. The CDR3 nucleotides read TGCGCCAGCAGCCAAGTTGTCGGGTACGAGCAGTACTTC.

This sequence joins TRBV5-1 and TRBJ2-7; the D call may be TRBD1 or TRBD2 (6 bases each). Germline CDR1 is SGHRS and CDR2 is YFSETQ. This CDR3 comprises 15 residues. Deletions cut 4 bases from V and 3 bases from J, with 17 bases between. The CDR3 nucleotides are TGCGCCAGCAGCACCAACTGGGGGGCGGTCTACGAGCAGTACTTC. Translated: CASSTNWGAVYEQYF.